This T cell receptor (beta chain) was documented in a study of T cells in localized non-small cell lung cancer. Study observations and caveats: Multi-region tumor sequencing was not done, so intratumor heterogeneity could not be excluded. The highest T cell clonality was in uninvolved adjacent lung, above tumor. Adjacent lung had a median roughly 50 of the 100 largest tumor clones. With higher T cell density in blood came longer overall survival.

Of note for this clone: Its target is unknown.

The CDR3 length is 12 residues. Germline CDR1 is SNHLY and CDR2 is FYNNEI. V gave up 7 bases and J gave up 0 bases, with 7 bases separating them. TCRdb's table, derived via immunoSEQ multiplex PCR, lists solely in-frame clones and lacks some. The table lists tens of thousands of clones, approximately 80% of them singletons. This sample comprised peripheral blood mononuclear cells, obtained before any cancer treatment. This receptor was identified in a man between 40 and 70 years old with stage III lung adenocarcinoma. J is TRBJ2-7 and V is TRBV2; no reliable D call. The CDR3 DNA sequence: TGTGCCAGCATGAGGAACTCCTACGAGCAGTACTTC. Its translation: CASMRNSYEQYF.